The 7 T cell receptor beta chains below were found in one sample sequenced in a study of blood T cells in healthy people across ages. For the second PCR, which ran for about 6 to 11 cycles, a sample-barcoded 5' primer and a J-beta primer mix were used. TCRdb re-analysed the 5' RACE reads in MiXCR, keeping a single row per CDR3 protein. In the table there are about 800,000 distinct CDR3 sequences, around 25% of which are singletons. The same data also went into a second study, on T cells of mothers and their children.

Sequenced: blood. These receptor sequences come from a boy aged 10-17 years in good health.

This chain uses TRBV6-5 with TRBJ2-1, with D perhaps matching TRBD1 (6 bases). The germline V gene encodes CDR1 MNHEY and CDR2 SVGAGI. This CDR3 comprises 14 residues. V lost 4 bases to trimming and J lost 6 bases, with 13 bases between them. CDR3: CASSWAYRVNEQFF. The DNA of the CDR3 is TGTGCCAGCAGTTGGGCCTACAGGGTCAATGAGCAGTTCTTC.

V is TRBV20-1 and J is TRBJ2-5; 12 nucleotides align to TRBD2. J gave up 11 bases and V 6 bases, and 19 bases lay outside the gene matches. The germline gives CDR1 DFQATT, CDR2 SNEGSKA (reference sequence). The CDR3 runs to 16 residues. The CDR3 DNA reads TGCAGTGCGACGGACCCCTCTAGCGGGGGGGCGGGAGAGCAGTACTTC. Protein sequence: CSATDPSSGGAGEQYF.

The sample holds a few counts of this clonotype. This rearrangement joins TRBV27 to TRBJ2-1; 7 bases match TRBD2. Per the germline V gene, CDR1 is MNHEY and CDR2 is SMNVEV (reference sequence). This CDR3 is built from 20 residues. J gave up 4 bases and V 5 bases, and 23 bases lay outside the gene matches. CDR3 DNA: TGTGCCAGCAGTACCCAGTCGTGGGACTACGGCCTCCACGAGTACAATGAGCAGTTCTTC. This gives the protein CASSTQSWDYGLHEYNEQFF.

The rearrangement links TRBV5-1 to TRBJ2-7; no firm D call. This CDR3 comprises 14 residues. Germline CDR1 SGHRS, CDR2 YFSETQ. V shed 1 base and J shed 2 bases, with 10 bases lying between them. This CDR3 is CASSLPPPAYEQYF. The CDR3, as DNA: TGCGCCAGCAGCTTGCCCCCTCCTGCCTACGAGCAGTACTTC.

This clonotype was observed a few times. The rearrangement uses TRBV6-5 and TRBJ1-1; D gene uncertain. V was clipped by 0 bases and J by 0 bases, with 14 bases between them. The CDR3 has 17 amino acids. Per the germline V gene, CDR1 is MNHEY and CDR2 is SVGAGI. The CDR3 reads CASSYSKSLFMNTEAFF. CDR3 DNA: TGTGCCAGCAGTTACTCGAAGAGTCTTTTCATGAACACTGAAGCTTTCTTT.

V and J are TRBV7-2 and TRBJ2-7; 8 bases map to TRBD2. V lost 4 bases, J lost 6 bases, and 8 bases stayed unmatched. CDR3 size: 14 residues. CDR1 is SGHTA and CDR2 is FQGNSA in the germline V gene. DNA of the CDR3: TGTGCCAGCAGCTATGCGGGAGGCTGGGGCGAGCAGTACTTC. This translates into CASSYAGGWGEQYF.

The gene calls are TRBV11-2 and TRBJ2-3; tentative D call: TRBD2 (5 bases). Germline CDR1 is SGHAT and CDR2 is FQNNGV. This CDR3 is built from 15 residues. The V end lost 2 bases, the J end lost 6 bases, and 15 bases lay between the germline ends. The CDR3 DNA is TGTGCCAGCAGCTTAAGACTCCTCGGGATGGATACGCAGTATTTT. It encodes CASSLRLLGMDTQYF.